This TCR beta chain stems from a study of CXCR3-negative and CXCR3-positive naive CD8 T cells (dated by TCRdb to between 2018 and 2021). Regarding the complete study: In total, around 140 million TRB reads were obtained, corresponding to roughly 1.5 +/- 0.3 million reads per library. Diversity and physicochemical repertoire analyses covered roughly ten donors pooled from two independent experiments. TRBV-TRBJ cluster analysis included naive subsets from about five donors and memory cells from 3 donors. Points the paper makes about the study in general: Because CXCR3 expression was partially decreased after cryopreservation, freshly isolated PBMCs were used for most assays. Because surface CD5, which has been linked to self-reactivity in mice, was comparable between naive subsets, TCR interaction strength was also inferred from TRB CDR3 physicochemical properties. Repertoire diversity was comparably high in both naive subsets but much lower in memory CD8+ T cells. Naive CXCR3-negative and CXCR3-positive cells from the same donor showed similar TRBV-TRBJ usage, whereas memory cells showed distinct patterns. Compared with CXCR3-negative naive cells, CXCR3-positive naive cells had TRB CDR3s with higher hydrophobicity (lower Kidera factor 4), lower energy, and higher strength and volume indices.

Remarks on this clonotype: No antigen is known for it.

The instrument was a NextSeq 550. The Human TCR Profiling Kit (MiLaboratory) was used to prepare UMI-labeled 5' RACE TRB cDNA libraries. The full amount of extracted RNA was used for cDNA synthesis, and the full amount of resulting cDNA was used for PCR amplification. The libraries were made side by side, with each library going through the same number of PCR cycles. Per the original workflow: MIGEC and MiXCR extracted about 50,000 +/- 10,000 unique UMI-labeled TRB cDNA molecules per library, requiring at least two reads per UMI. On average, roughly 40,000 +/- 10,000 functional in-frame TRB CDR3 nucleotide clonotypes lacking stop codons were found per library. After downsampling to 5000 UMI-labeled TRB molecules per sample, diversity metrics, including normalized Shannon-Wiener and Chao1, were computed in VDJtools. Clonotype-size-weighted physicochemical properties of the central five CDR3 residues (interaction energy, strength, volume and Kidera factor 4) were computed in VDJtools. Reprocessed by TCRdb, the reads give a single entry per CDR3 protein sequence, without DNA. The V and J calls and clone size are TCRdb's, not the authors'. The table for this sample shows fewer than 90,000 distinct CDR3 sequences. Of the sample, roughly 0.64% is held by the ten largest clones.

The germline V gene sets CDR1 to MDHEN and CDR2 to SYDVKM. The cysteine opens and the phenylalanine closes a CDR3 of 13 amino acids. The DNA is not on file. For each CD8+ T cell subset, flow sorting was done in triplicate, and 310,000 or so cells per subset went directly into RLT lysis buffer. Naive CD8+ T cells were defined stringently as CD45RO-CCR7+CD27+CD95- to exclude memory contaminants. Peripheral blood mononuclear cells were isolated from buffy coats using standard density gradient centrifugation. Naive CXCR3-negative and CXCR3-positive CD8+ T cells were flow-sorted using a FACSAria III. An RNeasy Mini Kit was used to extract total RNA from the sorted cells.

Here the chain combines TRBV28 and TRBJ2-7. The origin of this receptor is a human donor in good health. Some clones in this sample may be carry-over from other donors' samples. The specimen sequenced was naive CXCR3+ CD8+ T cells from blood. The cell subset or site label for this specimen denotes: CD45RO-CCR7+CD27+CD95- naive CD8+ T cells expressing CXCR3 (TNR3+). The CDR3 sequence is CASTGRTSYEQYF.